This paragraph covers one TCR beta chain sequence. Its target is not known. Profiled with immunoSEQ multiplex PCR; TCRdb holds only in-frame clones, not every one. Counted here are about 75,000 clones, 86% occurring once; the ten biggest clones make up about 8.6%. CDR3 length equals 15 residues. Germline trimming cut 3 bases from V and 3 bases from J; bases unmatched to any gene: 5. Germline V gene sequence: CDR1 LNHDA, CDR2 SQIVND (reference sequence). This specimen belongs to a study of OX40 agonist ivuxolimab in advanced cancers. Study-level results: On average, a greater number of expanded clones characterised CD8+ T cells relative to CD4+.

The receptor was isolated from an adult with an advanced solid tumor such as melanoma, head and neck, liver or kidney cancer. The J gene is TRBJ2-5, the V gene TRBV19, with 9 positions matching TRBD2. Sequences were derived from CD4+ or CD8+ T cells sorted from blood, sampled in a trial of the OX40 agonist ivuxolimab. This chain's CDR3 is CASSIAGGGKETQYF. CDR3 bases: TGTGCCAGTAGTATCGCGGGAGGGGGGAAAGAGACCCAGTACTTC.